A single T cell receptor (beta chain) is shown here with its context. This clonotype showed up just a few times. Its target antigen remains unknown. No base-level quality is on record; no much larger clone is a single base apart. This sample was taken from a study of response to subunit inactivated influenza vaccine (dated by TCRdb to between 2017 and 2018). Some background on the complete study: Deep quantitative profiling of the T cell receptor repertoire was used in the study to follow responses to a trivalent subunit inactivated influenza vaccine.

Library construction relied on RT-PCR. TCRdb lists the instrument as Illumina HiSeq 2500. TCRdb reanalyzed the raw reads on its own, using fastp at Q25 for trimming and MiXCR for clone calling, and kept in-frame beta chains. Each CDR3 protein gets just one entry, which takes the most common genes and DNA from the rows behind it. For this sample the table gives roughly 630,000 distinct CDR3 sequences, of which around 15% were detected only once. Clones ranked in the top ten supply 7.5% to 8% of the sample. Broad study findings and their caveats: The authors proposed that each seasonal influenza vaccination may bring in only a limited number of new T cells.

V trim: 4 bases; J trim: 6 bases; unmatched bases: 6. There are 15 amino acids in the CDR3, from cysteine to phenylalanine inclusive. Of all the DNA, just the CDR3 is kept, 45 bases in frame from base 1. CDR1 MGHDK and CDR2 SYGVNS were looked up in the germline V gene. This sample comprised PBMCs from blood, obtained 14 to 15 days before vaccination. The chain is assembled from TRBV25-1 and TRBJ2-3; TRBD2 lines up with 11 middle nucleotides. The TCR originated in a man aged 50 to 60 who received an inactivated influenza vaccine. Donor details come from another sample of the same person, matched by shared clones. The nucleotide sequence reads as follows: TGTGCCAGCAGTGTTTTAGCGGGAGGGCCCGATACGCAGTATTTT. Its product reads: CASSVLAGGPDTQYF.